The clone carrying this T cell receptor (beta chain) occurred once. The data belong to a study of shared clonotypes between healthy human individuals. V lost 1 base, J lost 0 bases, and 6 bases stayed unmatched. The CDR3 covers 17 residues. Germline lookup yields CDR1 WSHSY and CDR2 SAAADI. Measured with immunoSEQ multiplex PCR; TCRdb has only the in-frame clones, and not every one. The data show 1.4 million or so clones, approximately 98.5% seen once. The receptor was derived from a young man in good health. The specimen was naive CD4+ T cells sorted from blood. Noted subset: CD45RA+ positively selected. The gene calls are TRBV10-2 and TRBJ2-3, with 8 bases identical to TRBD2. CDR3 in amino acids: CASSEWNSGISTDTQYF. In nucleotides, the CDR3 is TGCGCCAGCAGTGAGTGGAATAGCGGGATCAGCACAGATACGCAGTATTTT.